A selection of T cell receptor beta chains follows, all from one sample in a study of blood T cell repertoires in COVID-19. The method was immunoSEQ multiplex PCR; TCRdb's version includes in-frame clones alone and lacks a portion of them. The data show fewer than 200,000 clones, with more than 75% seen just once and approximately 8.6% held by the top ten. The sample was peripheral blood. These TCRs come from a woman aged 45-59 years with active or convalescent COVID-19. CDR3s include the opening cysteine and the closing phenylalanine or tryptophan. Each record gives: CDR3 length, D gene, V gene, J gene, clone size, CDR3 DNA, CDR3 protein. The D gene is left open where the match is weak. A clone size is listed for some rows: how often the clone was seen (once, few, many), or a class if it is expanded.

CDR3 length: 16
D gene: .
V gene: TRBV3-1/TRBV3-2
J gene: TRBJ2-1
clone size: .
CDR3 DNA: TGTGCCAGCAGCCGGCTAGCCGGGATGATCTACAATGAGCAGTTCTTC
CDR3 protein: CASSRLAGMIYNEQFF

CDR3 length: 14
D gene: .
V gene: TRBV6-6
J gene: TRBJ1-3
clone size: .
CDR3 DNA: TGTGCCAGCAGGGCAGGAGGGGATGGAAACACCATATATTTT
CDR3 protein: CASRAGGDGNTIYF

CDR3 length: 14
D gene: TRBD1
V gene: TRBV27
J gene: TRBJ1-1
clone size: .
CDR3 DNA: TGTGCCAGCAGTTCTAGACAGGGACCGGCTGAAGCTTTCTTT
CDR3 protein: CASSSRQGPAEAFF

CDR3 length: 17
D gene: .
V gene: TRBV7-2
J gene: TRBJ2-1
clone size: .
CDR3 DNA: TGTGCCAGCAGCCCTTGGATAGCGGACCTTTCAAGCAATGAGCAGTTCTTC
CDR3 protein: CASSPWIADLSSNEQFF

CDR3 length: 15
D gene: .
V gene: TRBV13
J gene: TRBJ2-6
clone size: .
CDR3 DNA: TGTGCCAGCAGCTTTCAGGGTTCTGGGGCCAACGTCCTGACTTTC
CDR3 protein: CASSFQGSGANVLTF

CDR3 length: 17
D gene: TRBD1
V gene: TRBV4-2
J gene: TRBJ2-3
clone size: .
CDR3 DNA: TGTGCCAGCAGCCAAGAGGCAGGGGGCCCCAGCACAGATACGCAGTATTTT
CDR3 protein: CASSQEAGGPSTDTQYF

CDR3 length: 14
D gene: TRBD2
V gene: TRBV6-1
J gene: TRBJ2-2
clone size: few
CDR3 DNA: TGTGCCAGCATGGGGGGGGCGAACACCGGGGAGCTGTTTTTT
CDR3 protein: CASMGGANTGELFF

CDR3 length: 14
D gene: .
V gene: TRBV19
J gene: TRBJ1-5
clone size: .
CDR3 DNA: TGTGCCAGTAGCCTGGGGGGGTGGAATCAGCCCCAGCATTTT
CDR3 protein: CASSLGGWNQPQHF

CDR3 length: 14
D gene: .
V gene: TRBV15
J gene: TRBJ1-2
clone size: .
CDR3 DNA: TGTGCCACCAAGGTTGGGCCAGCTAACTATGGCTACACCTTC
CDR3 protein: CATKVGPANYGYTF

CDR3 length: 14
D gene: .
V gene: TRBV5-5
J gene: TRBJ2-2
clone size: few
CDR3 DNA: TGTGCCAGCAGCTTGGGACAGATCACCGGGGAGCTGTTTTTT
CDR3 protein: CASSLGQITGELFF

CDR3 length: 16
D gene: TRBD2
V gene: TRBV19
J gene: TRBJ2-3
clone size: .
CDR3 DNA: TGTGCCAGTAGTATCCGTAGCGGGACGAGCACAGATACGCAGTATTTT
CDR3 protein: CASSIRSGTSTDTQYF

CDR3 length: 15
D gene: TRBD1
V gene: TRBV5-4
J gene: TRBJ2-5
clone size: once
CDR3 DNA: TGTGCCAGCAGCGGTACAGGGGCGTCCGGAGAGACCCAGTACTTC
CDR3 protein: CASSGTGASGETQYF

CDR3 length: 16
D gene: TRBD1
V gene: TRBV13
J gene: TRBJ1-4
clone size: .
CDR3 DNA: TGTGCCAGCAGCAGACAACAGGGGGCAGGCGATGAAAAACTGTTTTTT
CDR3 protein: CASSRQQGAGDEKLFF

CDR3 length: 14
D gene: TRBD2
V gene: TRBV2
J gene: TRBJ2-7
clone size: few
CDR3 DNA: TGTGCCAGCAGTCCGACTAGCGGGAGTCTCGAGCAGTACTTC
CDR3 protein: CASSPTSGSLEQYF

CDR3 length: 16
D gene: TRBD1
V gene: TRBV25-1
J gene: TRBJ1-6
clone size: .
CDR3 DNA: TGTGCCAGCAGTGATGAGGACAGGGTTATTAATTCACCCCTCCACTTT
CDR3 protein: CASSDEDRVINSPLHF

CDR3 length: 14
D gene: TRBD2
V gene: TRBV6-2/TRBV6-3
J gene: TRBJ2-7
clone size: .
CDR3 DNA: TGTGCCAGCAGTTACTCGGTACTAGCGGACGAGCAGTACTTC
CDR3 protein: CASSYSVLADEQYF

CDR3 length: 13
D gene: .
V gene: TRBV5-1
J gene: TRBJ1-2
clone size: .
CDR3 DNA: TGCGCCAGCAGAGAGTCAAGTGACTATGGCTACACCTTC
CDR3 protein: CASRESSDYGYTF

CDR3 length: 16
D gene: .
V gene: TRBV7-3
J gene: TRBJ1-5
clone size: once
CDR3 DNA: TGTGCCAGCAACTTCCCCCTGGGGCAACTCAATCAGCCCCAGCATTTT
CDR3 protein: CASNFPLGQLNQPQHF

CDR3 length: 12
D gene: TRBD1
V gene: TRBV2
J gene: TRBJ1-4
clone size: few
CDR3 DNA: TGTGCCAGCAGCCAGGGGGCTGAAAAACTGTTTTTT
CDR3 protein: CASSQGAEKLFF

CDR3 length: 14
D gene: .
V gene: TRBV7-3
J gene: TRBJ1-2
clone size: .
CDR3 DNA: TGTGCCAGCAGCTCCTCGTCAGGGGAAGAGGGCTACACCTTC
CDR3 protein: CASSSSSGEEGYTF

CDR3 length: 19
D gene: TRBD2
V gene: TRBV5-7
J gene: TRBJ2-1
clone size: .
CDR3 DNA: TGTGCCAGCAGCTTGTTATCCAGGACTAGCGGGAACTCCTACAATGAGCAGTTCTTC
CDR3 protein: CASSLLSRTSGNSYNEQFF

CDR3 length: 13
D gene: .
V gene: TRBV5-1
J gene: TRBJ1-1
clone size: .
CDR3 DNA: TGCGCCAGCAGGCTTGCCGGTCGGGGTGAAGCTTTCTTT
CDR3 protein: CASRLAGRGEAFF

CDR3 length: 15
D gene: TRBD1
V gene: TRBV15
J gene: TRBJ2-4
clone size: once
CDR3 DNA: TGTGCCACCAGCAGCGGACAGGGGGATGGAAACATTCAGTACTTC
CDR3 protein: CATSSGQGDGNIQYF

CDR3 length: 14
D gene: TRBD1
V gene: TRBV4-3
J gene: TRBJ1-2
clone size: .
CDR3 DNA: TGCGCCAGCAGCCAAGACACAGGGGGCTATGGCTACACCTTC
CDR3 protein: CASSQDTGGYGYTF

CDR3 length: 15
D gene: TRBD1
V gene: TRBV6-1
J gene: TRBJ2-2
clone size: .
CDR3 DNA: TGTGCCAGCAGTGAGATGACAGGGACCAACGGGGAGCTGTTTTTT
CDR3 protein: CASSEMTGTNGELFF

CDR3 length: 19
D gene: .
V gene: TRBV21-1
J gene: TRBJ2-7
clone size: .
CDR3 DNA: TGTGCCAGCAGCAAAGCCAGGCACGGCACGGGGAAGGGTGTAGATAAGCAGTACTTC
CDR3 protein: CASSKARHGTGKGVDKQYF

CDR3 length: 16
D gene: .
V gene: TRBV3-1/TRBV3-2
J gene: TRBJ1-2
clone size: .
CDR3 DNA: TGTGCCAGCAGCCAAATCGCGACAGGTACTAACTATGGCTACACCTTC
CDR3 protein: CASSQIATGTNYGYTF

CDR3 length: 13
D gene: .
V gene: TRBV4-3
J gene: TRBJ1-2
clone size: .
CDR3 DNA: TGCGCCAGCAGCCAAGGGGGAGGGAATGGCTACACCTTC
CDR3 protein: CASSQGGGNGYTF

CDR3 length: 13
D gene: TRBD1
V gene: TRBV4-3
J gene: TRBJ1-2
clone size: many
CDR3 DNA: TGCGCCAGCAGCCATGAGACAGGGGCCGGCTACACCTTC
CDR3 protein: CASSHETGAGYTF